Listed here are 16 T cell receptor beta chains from one sample, sequenced in a study of blood T cell repertoires in COVID-19. Assay used: immunoSEQ multiplex PCR; TCRdb lists only in-frame clones, some missing. The sample holds about 81,000 clones, around 91% seen once. The sample consisted of peripheral blood. Receptor source: a man between 65 and 85 years old with active or convalescent COVID-19.

The chain employs TRBV5-1 and TRBJ2-2; unclear D gene. Germline CDR1 is SGHRS and CDR2 is YFSETQ. V shed 4 bases and J shed 1 base, with 14 bases lying between them. The CDR3 spans 16 residues. The CDR3 loop is CASSLGTTQNTGELFF. The CDR3 bases are TGCGCCAGCAGCCTCGGAACTACTCAGAACACCGGGGAGCTGTTTTTT.

This chain uses TRBV30 with TRBJ2-1; D may be TRBD2 (6 bases). Germline CDR1 reads GTSNPN; CDR2 reads SVGIG (reference sequence). The CDR3 extends over 11 amino acids. The ends were cut back, 4 bases at V and 8 bases at J, with 9 bases in the middle. CDR3 in amino acids: CAWTGGDEQFF. The CDR3 DNA follows: TGTGCCTGGACCGGGGGAGATGAGCAGTTCTTC. Using reference TRBV30 and TRBJ2-1 for the parts outside the CDR3, the full variable domain is SQTIHQWPATLVQPVGSPLSLECTVEGTSNPNLYWYRQAAGRGLQLLFYSVGIGQISSEVPQNLSASRPQDRQFILSSKKLLLSDSGFYLCAWTGGDEQFFGPGTRLTVL.

CDR3 nucleotides: TGTGCCAGTAGTATAGCCGGGACAGGGGGCTATGGCTACACCTTC. Translated: CASSIAGTGGYGYTF. The rearrangement joins TRBV19 to TRBJ1-2; 11 bases align to TRBD1. Germline CDR1 reads LNHDA; CDR2 reads SQIVND (reference sequence). This CDR3 is 15 amino acids long. The trim removed 1 base at V and 4 bases at J, leaving 2 bases unmatched.

This chain uses TRBV6-6 with TRBJ2-2; 7 nucleotides line up with TRBD1. J gave up 4 bases and V 5 bases, and 4 bases lay outside the gene matches. The CDR3 has 14 amino acids. Germline V CDR1 and CDR2: MNHNY, SVGAGI (reference sequence). The CDR3: CASSGQAATGELFF. In DNA form, the CDR3 reads TGTGCCAGCAGTGGACAGGCGGCCACCGGGGAGCTGTTTTTT.

The chain uses TRBV11-2 and TRBJ1-2, with a tentative D call TRBD1 (5 bases). Per germline, CDR1 SGHAT and CDR2 FQNNGV. CDR3 length equals 13 residues. Trimming removed 4 bases at V and 7 bases at J, with 13 bases between. CDR3 in amino acids: CASSSGGRLGYTF. The CDR3 nucleotides are TGTGCCAGCAGCTCGGGGGGACGCCTTGGCTACACCTTC.

The chain combines TRBV25-1 with TRBJ2-5, with 7 bases aligning to TRBD1. CDR3 length: 14 amino acids. The V gene end was trimmed by 3 bases and the J gene end by 3 bases; junction bases not matched to a gene: 4. The germline gives CDR1 MGHDK, CDR2 SYGVNS. DNA for the CDR3: TGTGCCAGCAGTGATTATACAGGGGAAGAGACCCAGTACTTC. Its translation: CASSDYTGEETQYF. Variable domain in full (rest from reference TRBV25-1 and TRBJ2-5): EADIYQTPRYLVIGTGKKITLECSQTMGHDKMYWYQQDPGMELHLIHYSYGVNSTEKGDLSSESTVSRIRTEHFPLTLESARPSHTSQYLCASSDYTGEETQYFGPGTRLLVL.

The chain joins TRBV6-5 to TRBJ1-2; 11 bases line up with TRBD1. Germline V CDR1 and CDR2: MNHEY, SVGAGI. V lost 6 bases and J lost 8; bases outside the gene matches: 11. The CDR3 consists of 15 residues. The CDR3 loop reads CASSPIGRDRGGYTF. The CDR3 DNA reads TGTGCCAGCAGCCCAATCGGCCGGGACAGGGGGGGCTACACCTTC.

The J gene is TRBJ2-7, the V gene TRBV4-3; 7 nucleotides align to TRBD2. Germline V gives CDR1 LGHNA, CDR2 YSLEER. The CDR3 contains 15 residues. After removal of 0 bases from V and 3 bases from J, the junction contained 5 bases not matched to a gene. CDR3 residues: CASSQDRRGIYEQYF. The CDR3 DNA reads as TGCGCCAGCAGCCAAGATCGGCGGGGGATCTACGAGCAGTACTTC.

The rearrangement joins TRBV2 to TRBJ1-3; 9 positions agree with TRBD1. Germline V gene sequence: CDR1 SNHLY, CDR2 FYNNEI. The CDR3 extends over 16 amino acids. The trim removed 8 bases at V and 4 bases at J, leaving 12 bases unmatched. The CDR3 DNA follows: TGTGCCAGCCTTTCCCGGGACAGGGAACACGGAAACACCATATATTTT. Translated, it gives CASLSRDREHGNTIYF.

The chain uses TRBV7-2 and TRBJ1-1, with 8 bases that match TRBD1. Germline CDR1 reads SGHTA; CDR2 reads FQGNSA. The CDR3 contains 15 residues. Unmatched junction bases numbered 9, after V lost 2 bases and J lost 7 bases. The CDR3 coding sequence is TGTGCCAGCAGCTTATTTCAGGGGGCGCTTCTTGAAGCTTTCTTT. Translated: CASSLFQGALLEAFF.

The chain is built from TRBV27 and TRBJ2-5; the D gene is possibly TRBD1 (6 bases). Germline lookup yields CDR1 MNHEY and CDR2 SMNVEV (reference sequence). The CDR3 length is 14 residues. The V gene lost 3 bases and the J gene lost 4 bases, with 12 bases spanning the gap. The CDR3 loop reads CASSLGRGRETQYF. CDR3 sequence (DNA): TGTGCCAGCAGTTTGGGCAGGGGAAGAGAGACCCAGTACTTC.

This clone was seen a few times. The chain uses TRBV6-2 or TRBV6-3 and TRBJ1-1, with 7 bases lining up with TRBD1. J lost 3 bases, V lost 0 bases, and 4 bases had no gene match. The CDR3 covers 15 residues. Germline-derived CDR1 and CDR2 are MNHEY and SVGEGT. The chain's CDR3 is CASSYSLQGHTEAFF. The CDR3 region has the DNA TGTGCCAGCAGTTACTCCCTACAGGGGCACACTGAAGCTTTCTTT.

This chain uses TRBV28 with TRBJ1-2; maybe TRBD1 (6 bases). This CDR3 is built from 12 residues. Germline assignment: CDR1 MDHEN and CDR2 SYDVKM. Deletions cut 1 base from V and 7 bases from J, with 7 bases between. CDR3 DNA sequence: TGTGCCAGCAGTTTATCAGGGGTTGGCTACACCTTC. It is translated as CASSLSGVGYTF.

The chain couples TRBV7-6 to TRBJ1-6; D is uncertain. Germline V gene lookup returns CDR1 SGHVS and CDR2 FNYEAQ. The CDR3 has 15 amino acids. The V gene lost 3 bases and the J gene lost 0 bases, with 6 bases spanning the gap. The CDR3 region has the DNA TGTGCCAGCAGCTTCCAGCGCTCCTATAATTCACCCCTCCACTTT. Its protein product is CASSFQRSYNSPLHF.

This rearrangement joins TRBV6-6 to TRBJ2-5; 7 bases are shared with TRBD1. Looked up from germline, CDR1 is MNHNY and CDR2 is SVGAGI (reference sequence). The CDR3 length is 15 residues. With V trimmed by 5 bases and J by 3 bases, 9 bases remained unmatched. CDR3 protein: CASSQRQGAKETQYF. In DNA, the CDR3 is TGTGCCAGCAGTCAAAGACAGGGTGCCAAAGAGACCCAGTACTTC.

The gene calls are TRBV27 and TRBJ1-2; 7 positions agree with TRBD1. Germline V gene lookup returns CDR1 MNHEY and CDR2 SMNVEV (reference sequence). V dropped 1 base and J dropped 3; count of bases not matched to a gene: 5. This CDR3 is 15 amino acids long. CDR3 amino acids: CASSLYKGAHYGYTF. The CDR3 DNA sequence: TGTGCCAGCAGTTTATATAAGGGGGCTCACTATGGCTACACCTTC.